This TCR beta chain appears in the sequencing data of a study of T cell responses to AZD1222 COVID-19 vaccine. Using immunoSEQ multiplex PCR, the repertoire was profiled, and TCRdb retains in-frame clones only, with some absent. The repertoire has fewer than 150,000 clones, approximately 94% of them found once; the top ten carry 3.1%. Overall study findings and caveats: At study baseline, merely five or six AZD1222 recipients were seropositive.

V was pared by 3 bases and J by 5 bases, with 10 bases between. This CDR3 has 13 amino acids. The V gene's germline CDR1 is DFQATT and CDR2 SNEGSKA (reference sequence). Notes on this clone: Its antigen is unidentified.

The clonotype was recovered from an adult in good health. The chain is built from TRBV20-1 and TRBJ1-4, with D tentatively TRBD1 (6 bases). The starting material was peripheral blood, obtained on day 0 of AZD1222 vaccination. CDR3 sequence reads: CSASKGGNEKLFF. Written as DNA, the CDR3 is TGCAGTGCTAGTAAGGGGGGGAATGAAAAACTGTTTTTT.